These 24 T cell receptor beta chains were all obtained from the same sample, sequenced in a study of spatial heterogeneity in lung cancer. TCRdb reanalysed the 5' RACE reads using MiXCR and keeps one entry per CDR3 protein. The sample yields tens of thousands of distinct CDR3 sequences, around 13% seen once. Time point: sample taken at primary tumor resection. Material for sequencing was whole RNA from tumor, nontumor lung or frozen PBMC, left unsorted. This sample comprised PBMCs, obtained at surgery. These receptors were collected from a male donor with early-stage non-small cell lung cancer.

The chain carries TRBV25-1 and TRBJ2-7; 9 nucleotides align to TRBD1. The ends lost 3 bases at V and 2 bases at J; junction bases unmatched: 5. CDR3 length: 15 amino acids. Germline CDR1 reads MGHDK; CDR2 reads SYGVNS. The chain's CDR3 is CASSDPGQGTYEQYF. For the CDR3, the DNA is TGTGCCAGCAGTGACCCTGGACAGGGGACCTACGAGCAGTACTTC.

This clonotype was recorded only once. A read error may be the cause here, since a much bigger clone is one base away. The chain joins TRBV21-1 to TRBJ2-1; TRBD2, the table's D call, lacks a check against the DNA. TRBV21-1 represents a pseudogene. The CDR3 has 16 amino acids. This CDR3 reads CANSKEAAGGRNEQFF. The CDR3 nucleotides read TGTGCCAACAGCAAAGAAGCAGCGGGAGGGCGCAATGAGCAGTTCTTC.

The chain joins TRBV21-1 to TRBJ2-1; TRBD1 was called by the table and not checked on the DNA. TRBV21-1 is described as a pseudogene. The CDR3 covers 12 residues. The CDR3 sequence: CASTRTHNEQFF. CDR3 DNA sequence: TGTGCCAGCACCCGGACACACAATGAGCAGTTCTTC.

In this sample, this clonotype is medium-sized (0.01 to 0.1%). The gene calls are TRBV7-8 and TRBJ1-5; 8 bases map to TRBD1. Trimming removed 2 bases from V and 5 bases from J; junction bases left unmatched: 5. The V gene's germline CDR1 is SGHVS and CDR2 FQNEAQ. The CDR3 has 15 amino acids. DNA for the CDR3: TGTGCCAGCAGCTTAAATTCAGGGGGCGATCAGCCCCAGCATTTT. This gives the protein CASSLNSGGDQPQHF.

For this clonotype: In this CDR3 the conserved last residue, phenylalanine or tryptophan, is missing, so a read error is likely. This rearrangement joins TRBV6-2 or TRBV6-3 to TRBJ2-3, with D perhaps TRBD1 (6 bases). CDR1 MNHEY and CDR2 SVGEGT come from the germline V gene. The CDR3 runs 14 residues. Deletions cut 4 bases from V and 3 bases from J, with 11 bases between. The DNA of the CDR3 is TGTGCCAGCAGTTTGCGGACAGCAACAGATACGCAGTATTAT. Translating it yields CASSLRTATDTQYY.

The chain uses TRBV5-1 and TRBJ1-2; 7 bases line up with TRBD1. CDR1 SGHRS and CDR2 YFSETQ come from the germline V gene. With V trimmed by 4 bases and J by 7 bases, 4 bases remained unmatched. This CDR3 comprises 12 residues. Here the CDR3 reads CASSKGASGYTF. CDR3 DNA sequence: TGCGCCAGCAGCAAGGGGGCTTCTGGCTACACCTTC.

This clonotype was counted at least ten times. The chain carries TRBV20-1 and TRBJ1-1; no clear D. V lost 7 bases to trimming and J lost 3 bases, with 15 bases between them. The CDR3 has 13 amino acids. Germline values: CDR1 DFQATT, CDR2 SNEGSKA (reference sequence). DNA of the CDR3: TGCAGTGTCCCACAGTTTTCCGACACTGAAGCTTTCTTT. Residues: CSVPQFSDTEAFF.

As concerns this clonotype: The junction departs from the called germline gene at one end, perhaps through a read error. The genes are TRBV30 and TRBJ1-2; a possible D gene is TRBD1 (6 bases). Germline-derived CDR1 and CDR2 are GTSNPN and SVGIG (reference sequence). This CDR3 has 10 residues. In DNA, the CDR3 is TGTGCCTGGAGTTTCCGGGACATTTTTTTC. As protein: CAWSFRDIFF.

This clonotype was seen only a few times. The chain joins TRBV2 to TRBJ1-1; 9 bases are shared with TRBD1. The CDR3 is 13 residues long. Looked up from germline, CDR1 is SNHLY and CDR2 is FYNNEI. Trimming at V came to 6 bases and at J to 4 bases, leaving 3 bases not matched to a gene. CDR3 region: CASRTGGITEAFF. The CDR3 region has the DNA TGTGCCAGCAGGACAGGGGGGATCACTGAAGCTTTCTTT.

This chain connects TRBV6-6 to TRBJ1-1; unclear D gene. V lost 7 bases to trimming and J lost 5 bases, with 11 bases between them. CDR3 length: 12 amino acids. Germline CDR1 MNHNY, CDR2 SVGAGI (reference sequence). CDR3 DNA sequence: TGTGCCAGCAACTTAAGGGAAACTGAAGCTTTCTTT. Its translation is CASNLRETEAFF.

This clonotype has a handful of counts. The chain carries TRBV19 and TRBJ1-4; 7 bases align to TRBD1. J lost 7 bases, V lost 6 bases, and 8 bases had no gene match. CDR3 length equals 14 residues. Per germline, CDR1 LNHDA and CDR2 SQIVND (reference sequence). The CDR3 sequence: CASSKGAMTEKLFF. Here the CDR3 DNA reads TGTGCCAGTAGCAAGGGGGCGATGACTGAAAAACTGTTTTTT.

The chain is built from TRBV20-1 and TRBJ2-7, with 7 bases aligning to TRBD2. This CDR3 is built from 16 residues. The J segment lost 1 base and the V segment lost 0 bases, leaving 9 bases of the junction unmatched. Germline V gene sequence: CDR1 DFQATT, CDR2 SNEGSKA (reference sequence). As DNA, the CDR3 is TGCAGTGCTAGAGAGGGTATGGGCGGGGGTTCCTACGAGCAGTACTTC. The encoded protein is CSAREGMGGGSYEQYF.

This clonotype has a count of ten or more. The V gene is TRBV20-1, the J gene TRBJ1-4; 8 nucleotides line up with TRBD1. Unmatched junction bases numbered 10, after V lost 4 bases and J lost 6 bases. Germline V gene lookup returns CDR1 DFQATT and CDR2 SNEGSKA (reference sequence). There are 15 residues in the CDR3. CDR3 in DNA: TGCAGTGCTACCTCGGGACAGGATTGGGATGAAAAACTGTTTTTT. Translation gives CSATSGQDWDEKLFF.

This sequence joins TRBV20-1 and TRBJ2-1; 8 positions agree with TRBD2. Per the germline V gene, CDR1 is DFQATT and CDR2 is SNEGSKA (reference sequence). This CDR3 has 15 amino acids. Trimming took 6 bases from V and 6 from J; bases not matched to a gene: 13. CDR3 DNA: TGCAGTGCACCCCTCCCCGGGACTAGAACCAATGAGCAGTTCTTC. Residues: CSAPLPGTRTNEQFF.

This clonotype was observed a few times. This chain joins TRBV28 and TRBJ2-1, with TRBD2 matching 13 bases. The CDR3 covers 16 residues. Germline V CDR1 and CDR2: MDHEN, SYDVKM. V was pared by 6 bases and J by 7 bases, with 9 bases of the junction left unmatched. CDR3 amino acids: CASREPGLAGVNEQFF. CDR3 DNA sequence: TGTGCCAGCAGGGAACCCGGACTAGCGGGAGTGAATGAGCAGTTCTTC.

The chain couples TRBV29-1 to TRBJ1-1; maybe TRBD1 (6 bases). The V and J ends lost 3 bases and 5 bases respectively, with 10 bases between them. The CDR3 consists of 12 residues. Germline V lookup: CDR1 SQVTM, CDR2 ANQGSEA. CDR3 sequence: CSVDSGETEAFF. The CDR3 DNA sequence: TGCAGCGTTGACTCAGGGGAGACTGAAGCTTTCTTT.

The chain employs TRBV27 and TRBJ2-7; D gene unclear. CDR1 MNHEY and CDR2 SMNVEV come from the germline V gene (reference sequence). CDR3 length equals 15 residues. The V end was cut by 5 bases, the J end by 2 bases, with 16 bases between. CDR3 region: CASSPIFGPTYEQYF. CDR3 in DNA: TGTGCCAGCAGTCCGATCTTTGGACCTACCTACGAGCAGTACTTC.

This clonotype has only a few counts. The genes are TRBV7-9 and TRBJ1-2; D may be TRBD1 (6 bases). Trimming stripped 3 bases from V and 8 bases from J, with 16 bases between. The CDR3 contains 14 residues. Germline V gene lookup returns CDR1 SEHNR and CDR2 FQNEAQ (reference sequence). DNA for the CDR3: TGTGCCAGCAGCTTGAGTCCATCAGGGGACGGCTACACCTTC. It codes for CASSLSPSGDGYTF.

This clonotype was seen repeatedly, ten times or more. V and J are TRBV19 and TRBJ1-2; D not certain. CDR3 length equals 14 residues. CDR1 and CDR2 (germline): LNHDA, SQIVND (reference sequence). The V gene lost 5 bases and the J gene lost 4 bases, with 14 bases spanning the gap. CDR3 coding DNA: TGTGCCAGTAGTTCTCATAAGTCGACCTATGGCTACACCTTC. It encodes CASSSHKSTYGYTF.

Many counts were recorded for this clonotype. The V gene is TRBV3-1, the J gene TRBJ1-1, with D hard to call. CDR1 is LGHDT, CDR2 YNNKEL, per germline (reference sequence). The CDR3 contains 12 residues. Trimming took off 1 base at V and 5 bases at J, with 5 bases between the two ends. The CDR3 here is CASSQVGTEAFF. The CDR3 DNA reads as TGTGCCAGCAGCCAAGTGGGAACTGAAGCTTTCTTT.

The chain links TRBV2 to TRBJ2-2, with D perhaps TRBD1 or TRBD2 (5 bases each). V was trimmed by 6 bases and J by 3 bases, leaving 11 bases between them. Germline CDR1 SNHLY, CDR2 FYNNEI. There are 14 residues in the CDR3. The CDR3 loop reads CASSGAHDTGELFF. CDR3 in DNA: TGTGCCAGCAGCGGGGCCCACGACACCGGGGAGCTGTTTTTT.

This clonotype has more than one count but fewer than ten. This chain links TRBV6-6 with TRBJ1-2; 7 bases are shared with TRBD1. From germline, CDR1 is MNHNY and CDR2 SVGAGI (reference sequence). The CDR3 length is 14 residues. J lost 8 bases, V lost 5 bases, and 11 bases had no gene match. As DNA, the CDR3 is TGTGCCAGCAGTCGGGACAGTAGGGTAGGAGGCTACACCTTC. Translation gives CASSRDSRVGGYTF.

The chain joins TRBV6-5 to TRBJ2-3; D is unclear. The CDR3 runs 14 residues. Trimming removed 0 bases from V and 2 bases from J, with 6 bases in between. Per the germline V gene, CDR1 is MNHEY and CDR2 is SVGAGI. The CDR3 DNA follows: TGTGCCAGCAGTTACTCCACGGACACAGATACGCAGTATTTT. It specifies CASSYSTDTDTQYF.

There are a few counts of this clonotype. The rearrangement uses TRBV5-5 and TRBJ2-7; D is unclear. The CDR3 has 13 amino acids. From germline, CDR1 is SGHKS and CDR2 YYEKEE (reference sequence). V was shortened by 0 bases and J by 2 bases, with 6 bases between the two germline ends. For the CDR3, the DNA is TGTGCCAGCAGCTTGGAGCGTACCTACGAGCAGTACTTC. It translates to CASSLERTYEQYF.